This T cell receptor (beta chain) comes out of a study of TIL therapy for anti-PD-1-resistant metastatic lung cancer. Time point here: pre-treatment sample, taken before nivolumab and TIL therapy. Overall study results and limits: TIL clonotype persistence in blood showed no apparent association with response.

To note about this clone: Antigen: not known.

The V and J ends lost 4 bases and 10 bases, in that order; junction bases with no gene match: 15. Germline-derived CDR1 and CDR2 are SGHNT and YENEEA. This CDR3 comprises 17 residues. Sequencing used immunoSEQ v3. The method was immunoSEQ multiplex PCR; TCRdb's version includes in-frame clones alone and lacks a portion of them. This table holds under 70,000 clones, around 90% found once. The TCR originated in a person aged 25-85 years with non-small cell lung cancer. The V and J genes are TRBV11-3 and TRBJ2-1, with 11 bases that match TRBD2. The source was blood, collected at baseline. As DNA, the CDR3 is TGTGCCAGCAGCTCGCAGGTTGGGACTAGCGGAGCGTGGGAGCAGTTCTTC. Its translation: CASSSQVGTSGAWEQFF.